The 8 T cell receptor beta chains in this list originate from one sample, sequenced in a study of PD-L1 blockade in urothelial cancer. Documented time point: peripheral blood 6 weeks after treatment start. TCRdb keeps only in-frame clones here, not all; method: immunoSEQ multiplex PCR. The table includes about 44,000 clones, about 89% detected once. This specimen was PBMCs, taken around atezolizumab (anti-PD-L1) treatment. The receptors stem from a man in his 70s with urothelial cancer.

The chain joins TRBV11-2 to TRBJ1-1; D remains unclear. The germline gives CDR1 SGHAT, CDR2 FQNNGV. The CDR3 is made up of 15 amino acids. V was clipped by 5 bases and J by 1 base, with 14 bases between them. The CDR3 sequence is CASSPAAASNTEAFF. Written as DNA, the CDR3 is TGTGCCAGCAGCCCGGCGGCTGCTTCGAACACTGAAGCTTTCTTT.

Notes on this clone: The junction does not match germline at one end; this may be a read error. The chain carries TRBV6-1 and TRBJ1-4; D is unclear. Germline CDR1 and CDR2: MNHNS and SASEGT. The CDR3 is made up of 11 amino acids. CDR3 nucleotides: TGTGCCAGCAGAGATATTAACGAGGTTAGATTT. Its protein product is CASRDINEVRF.

This clone showed up just once. The V gene is TRBV11-3, the J gene TRBJ2-6; tentative D call: TRBD2 (7 bases). The CDR3 spans 16 residues. The germline gives CDR1 SGHNT, CDR2 YENEEA. Trimming took off 2 bases at V and 3 bases at J, with 11 bases between the two ends. CDR3 sequence (DNA): TGTGCCAGCAGCTTAATGGGGGGGCGTGGGGCCAACGTCCTGACTTTC. Its protein is CASSLMGGRGANVLTF.

The V and J genes are TRBV21-1 and TRBJ2-7; TRBD1, the table's D call, lacks a check against the DNA. TRBV21-1 is classified as a pseudogene. The CDR3 consists of 12 residues. CDR3 in amino acids: CASWGKDHEQYF. The CDR3 nucleotides read TGTGCCAGCTGGGGCAAAGACCACGAGCAGTACTTC.

The chain links TRBV21-1 to TRBJ1-2; the D call in the table, TRBD1, was not verified against the DNA. TRBV21-1 is a known pseudogene. The CDR3 contains 15 residues. CDR3 sequence (DNA): TGTGCCAGCAGCAGAGGGACAGGGGGATACTATGGCTACACCTTC. It encodes CASSRGTGGYYGYTF.

This clone was observed a few times. V gene TRBV7-3 combines with J gene TRBJ2-1, with 7 bases that match TRBD2. Trimming cost V 5 bases and J 7 bases; bases outside gene matches: 8. The CDR3 is made up of 14 amino acids. Germline-derived CDR1 and CDR2 are SGHTA and FQGTGA. CDR3 DNA: TGTGCCAGCAGCCAGATGGGAGGGTCGAATGAGCAGTTCTTC. Protein: CASSQMGGSNEQFF.

The chain couples TRBV5-4 to TRBJ2-1; D remains ambiguous. The germline V and J ends were trimmed by 4 bases and 10 bases, with 12 bases remaining between them. CDR3 size: 12 residues. Per the germline V gene, CDR1 is SGHNT and CDR2 is YYREEE (reference sequence). CDR3 in amino acids: CASSLGSGEQFF. The CDR3 DNA is TGTGCCAGCAGCCTGGGCTCCGGGGAGCAGTTCTTC.

This clone was recorded only once. The J gene is TRBJ2-7, the V gene TRBV30; D is ambiguous. The V gene lost 2 bases and the J gene lost 6 bases, with 11 bases spanning the gap. The germline V gene has CDR1 GTSNPN and CDR2 SVGIG (reference sequence). CDR3 length: 12 amino acids. The CDR3 bases are TGTGCCTGGAGTAAAGAGGTCGCCGAGCAGTACTTC. This gives the protein CAWSKEVAEQYF.